Following are 27 T cell receptor beta chains from one sample sequenced in a study of CD8 T cells in Susac syndrome. Random hexamers primed reverse transcription of about 0.5 to 1 ug RNA. MiXCR, run by TCRdb on the immunoSEQ multiplex PCR reads, gives a single entry per CDR3 protein. The table includes approximately 160,000 distinct CDR3 sequences, 90% to 97% detected once. The sample was CD4+ T cells from PBMCs. The receptors here all came from a human donor with Susac syndrome.

The table lists this clonotype with a count of one. The chain recombines TRBV9 with TRBJ2-1, with D unresolved. The CDR3 is made up of 14 amino acids. V was clipped by 2 bases and J by 5 bases, with 11 bases between them. Looked up from germline, CDR1 is SGDLS and CDR2 is YYNGEE. The CDR3 DNA sequence: TGTGCCAGCAGCGTTTTGGGGTTGGACAATGAGCAGTTCTTC. Protein sequence: CASSVLGLDNEQFF.

The chain uses TRBV20-1 and TRBJ1-6; D uncertain. Germline V gene sequence: CDR1 DFQATT, CDR2 SNEGSKA (reference sequence). V lost 6 bases and J 8 bases, leaving 14 bases between the germline ends. CDR3 length equals 13 residues. CDR3 sequence (DNA): TGCAGTGCCCATCCGTCCGGGGATTCACCCCTCCACTTT. Its protein product is CSAHPSGDSPLHF.

This clonotype was seen only a few times. This chain joins TRBV5-1 and TRBJ2-3; D ambiguous. This CDR3 comprises 14 residues. Trimming took off 0 bases at V and 2 bases at J, with 7 bases between the two ends. Germline values: CDR1 SGHRS, CDR2 YFSETQ. CDR3 residues: CASSLGGYTDTQYF. CDR3 bases: TGCGCCAGCAGCTTGGGTGGGTACACAGATACGCAGTATTTT.

The V and J genes are TRBV30 and TRBJ1-1, with 10 bases lining up with TRBD1. Germline V gives CDR1 GTSNPN, CDR2 SVGIG (reference sequence). The CDR3 is 17 residues long. V shed 2 bases, J shed 0 bases, and the junction held 9 bases outside the gene matches. The CDR3 DNA sequence: TGTGCCTGGAGTAGGGACAGGGGAGGGGGATTGAACACTGAAGCTTTCTTT. It yields the protein CAWSRDRGGGLNTEAFF.

The chain carries TRBV29-1 and TRBJ2-5; 8 nucleotides line up with TRBD2. V was clipped by 6 bases and J by 4 bases; unmatched bases: 4. This CDR3 region has 12 residues. Per the germline V gene, CDR1 is SQVTM and CDR2 is ANQGSEA. CDR3 residues: CSVGLAGETQYF. The CDR3 bases are TGCAGCGTCGGACTAGCAGGAGAGACCCAGTACTTC.

The genes are TRBV9 and TRBJ2-1; D possibly corresponds to TRBD2 (5 bases). The V end was cut by 4 bases, the J end by 3 bases, with 17 bases between. The CDR3 is made up of 16 amino acids. Germline CDR1 and CDR2: SGDLS and YYNGEE. CDR3 in DNA: TGTGCCAGCAGCATTGTGACGGGGTCACTCTACAATGAGCAGTTCTTC. This sequence encodes CASSIVTGSLYNEQFF.

J is TRBJ2-5 and V is TRBV7-2, with D perhaps matching TRBD1 (5 bases). The CDR3 consists of 14 residues. Germline CDR1 is SGHTA and CDR2 is FQGNSA. The V end was cut by 4 bases, the J end by 1 base, with 10 bases between. The DNA of the CDR3 is TGTGCCAGCAGCTCCTCCAGGGCCCAAGAGACCCAGTACTTC. This translates into CASSSSRAQETQYF.

The gene calls are TRBV7-2 and TRBJ1-5; D is perhaps TRBD1 (5 bases). The CDR3 has 15 residues. Deletions cut 5 bases from V and 2 bases from J, with 13 bases between. Germline V lookup: CDR1 SGHTA, CDR2 FQGNSA. The CDR3 protein is CASSGGGGGNQPQHF. The CDR3 region has the DNA TGTGCCAGCAGCGGCGGGGGTGGCGGCAATCAGCCCCAGCATTTT.

The CDR3 reads CSADGPGTYGYTF. Here the CDR3 DNA reads TGCAGTGCCGACGGGCCGGGGACCTATGGCTACACCTTC. The gene calls are TRBV20-1 and TRBJ1-2, with D tentatively TRBD1 (5 bases). This CDR3 contains 13 residues. Germline V gene lookup returns CDR1 DFQATT and CDR2 SNEGSKA (reference sequence). The V gene lost 6 bases and the J gene lost 4 bases, with 15 bases spanning the gap.

This clonotype was found a few times. This chain uses TRBV28 with TRBJ1-2; a weak D match, TRBD1 (5 bases). The V gene's germline CDR1 is MDHEN and CDR2 SYDVKM. The CDR3 spans 13 residues. Trimming took off 4 bases at V and 2 bases at J, with 8 bases between the two ends. The CDR3, as DNA: TGTGCCAGCAGTTCCCAGGGCAACTATGGCTACACCTTC. Amino acids: CASSSQGNYGYTF.

The CDR3 region is CASSLTGGRGTDTQYF. DNA for the CDR3: TGTGCCAGCAGTCTAACAGGGGGACGGGGCACAGATACGCAGTATTTT. The rearrangement links TRBV27 to TRBJ2-3; 8 bases agree with TRBD1. The CDR3 contains 16 residues. CDR1 MNHEY and CDR2 SMNVEV come from the germline V gene (reference sequence). The V gene end was trimmed by 5 bases and the J gene end by 1 base; junction bases not matched to a gene: 8.

The V gene is TRBV4-2, the J gene TRBJ1-2; D is perhaps TRBD1 (6 bases). The CDR3 loop spans 15 amino acids. Per germline, CDR1 LGHNA and CDR2 YNFKEQ. V was pared by 1 base and J by 4 bases, with 13 bases between. The CDR3 coding sequence is TGTGCCAGCAGCCAAGGCGGAGGGGGTTCCTATGGCTACACCTTC. Its translation is CASSQGGGGSYGYTF.

This rearrangement joins TRBV7-9 to TRBJ2-5; 8 bases agree with TRBD1. CDR1 and CDR2 from the germline V gene are SEHNR and FQNEAQ (reference sequence). Trimming cost V 5 bases and J 4 bases; bases outside gene matches: 9. This CDR3 spans 15 amino acids. The CDR3 bases are TGTGCCAGCAGCGGCGGACAGGGTTTGGGAGAGACCCAGTACTTC. It encodes CASSGGQGLGETQYF.

The chain couples TRBV30 to TRBJ2-7; D remains unclear. This CDR3 has 13 amino acids. The V gene's germline CDR1 is GTSNPN and CDR2 SVGIG (reference sequence). Trimming took 0 bases from V and 3 from J, leaving 9 bases between them. CDR3 region: CAWSVSRYYEQYF. CDR3 sequence (DNA): TGTGCCTGGAGTGTTTCTAGGTACTACGAGCAGTACTTC.

The chain combines TRBV5-1 with TRBJ2-5; TRBD1 or TRBD2 may be the D gene (5 bases each). V lost 7 bases and J 2 bases, leaving 18 bases between the germline ends. The germline V gene encodes CDR1 SGHRS and CDR2 YFSETQ. The CDR3 covers 15 residues. The CDR3, as DNA: TGCGCCAGCCCCTATTGGGGACCGGTTCAAGAGACCCAGTACTTC. Protein sequence: CASPYWGPVQETQYF. Filled out from reference TRBV5-1 and TRBJ2-5, the complete variable domain reads KAGVTQTPRYLIKTRGQQVTLSCSPISGHRSVSWYQQTPGQGLQFLFEYFSETQRNKGNFPGRFSGRQFSNSRSEMNVSTLELGDSALYLCASPYWGPVQETQYFGPGTRLLVL.

About this clonotype itself: Relative to the germline gene, one junction end is altered; a read error may explain this. This chain links TRBV30 with TRBJ2-7, with D maybe TRBD2 (5 bases). Germline V lookup: CDR1 GTSNPN, CDR2 SVGIG (reference sequence). CDR3 length: 12 residues. CDR3 bases: TGTGCCTGGAAGCGGAGCCTGTACGTGCAGTACTTC. Translated, it gives CAWKRSLYVQYF.

The chain carries TRBV7-2 and TRBJ1-2; D gene uncertain. The CDR3 is made up of 14 amino acids. The V and J ends lost 5 bases and 4 bases respectively, with 14 bases between them. Per germline, CDR1 SGHTA and CDR2 FQGNSA. CDR3 sequence (DNA): TGTGCCAGCAGCCAAAGTGGGCGGGGCTATGGCTACACCTTC. Its translation is CASSQSGRGYGYTF.

This chain joins TRBV28 and TRBJ2-5; D gene uncertain. Germline V CDR1 and CDR2: MDHEN, SYDVKM. CDR3 length: 17 amino acids. V was clipped by 5 bases and J by 0 bases, with 19 bases between them. Written as DNA, the CDR3 is TGTGCCAGCAGTCGCTCCTCGGCCAGCGCAGACCAAGAGACCCAGTACTTC. This translates into CASSRSSASADQETQYF.

The chain combines TRBV24-1 with TRBJ2-1; D gene uncertain. There are 16 residues in the CDR3. Trimming removed 1 base at V and 0 bases at J, with 9 bases between. From germline, CDR1 is KGHDR and CDR2 SFDVKD. The CDR3 here is CATSDLIRVSYNEQFF. CDR3 coding DNA: TGTGCCACCAGTGATTTAATCAGAGTCTCCTACAATGAGCAGTTCTTC.

The table lists this clonotype with a few counts. The chain links TRBV4-3 to TRBJ2-2; D is ambiguous. The CDR3 runs to 14 residues. V lost 0 bases and J 6 bases, leaving 8 bases between the germline ends. Germline CDR1 is LGHNA and CDR2 is YSLEER. CDR3 coding DNA: TGCGCCAGCAGCCAAGATTTAGGTGCCGGGGAGCTGTTTTTT. Its translation is CASSQDLGAGELFF.

The rearrangement joins TRBV2 to TRBJ2-4, with no clear D. CDR3 length: 14 residues. Germline values: CDR1 SNHLY, CDR2 FYNNEI. Between the trimmed V and J ends, which lost 4 bases and 9 bases, there was a span of 16 bases. CDR3: CASSAEATIVIQYF. CDR3 bases: TGTGCCAGCAGTGCTGAGGCGACGATCGTCATTCAGTACTTC.

J is TRBJ1-5 and V is TRBV7-8, with 10 positions matching TRBD1. V dropped 5 bases and J dropped 6; count of bases not matched to a gene: 10. The CDR3 loop spans 16 amino acids. Germline V lookup: CDR1 SGHVS, CDR2 FQNEAQ. The CDR3 reads CASSPRDRGLVQPQHF. CDR3 bases: TGTGCCAGCAGCCCCCGGGACAGGGGCTTGGTTCAGCCCCAGCATTTT.

CDR3 in DNA: TGTGCCAGCAGCTTAGGGACAGCGCTTAACTATGGCTACACCTTC. Amino acid sequence: CASSLGTALNYGYTF. The rearrangement links TRBV7-2 to TRBJ1-2, with TRBD1 as a possible D gene (6 bases). This CDR3 region has 15 residues. V was trimmed by 1 base and J by 1 base, leaving 10 bases between them. Germline values: CDR1 SGHTA, CDR2 FQGNSA. Based on the CDR3 plus reference TRBV7-2 and TRBJ1-2, the full variable domain is GAGVSQSPSNKVTEKGKDVELRCDPISGHTALYWYRQSLGQGLEFLIYFQGNSAPDKSGLPSDRFSAERTGGSVSTLTIQRTQQEDSAVYLCASSLGTALNYGYTFGSGTRLTVV.

V gene TRBV29-1 combines with J gene TRBJ1-1; D is unclear. Germline loops: CDR1 SQVTM, CDR2 ANQGSEA. The CDR3 is made up of 11 amino acids. V was cut by 4 bases and J by 1 base, with 4 bases left in between. The CDR3 region is CSVGRNTEAFF. DNA for the CDR3: TGCAGCGTTGGACGGAACACTGAAGCTTTCTTT. The variable domain in full, completed from reference TRBV29-1 and TRBJ1-1, reads SAVISQKPSRDICQRGTSLTIQCQVDSQVTMMFWYRQQPGQSLTLIATANQGSEATYESGFVIDKFPISRPNLTFSTLTVSNMSPEDSSIYLCSVGRNTEAFFGQGTRLTVV.

V usage is TRBV12-3 or TRBV12-4 and J usage is TRBJ1-5, with 9 bases matching TRBD1. V was pared by 2 bases and J by 4 bases, with 3 bases of the junction left unmatched. The CDR3 has 15 residues. The DNA of the CDR3 is TGTGCCAGCAGTTTAAAAGGGACAGGGAATCAGCCCCAGCATTTT. This sequence encodes CASSLKGTGNQPQHF.

The chain uses TRBV7-3 and TRBJ1-3; the D is unclear. V was trimmed by 6 bases and J by 0 bases, leaving 6 bases between them. Germline loops: CDR1 SGHTA, CDR2 FQGTGA. This CDR3 is 13 amino acids long. The CDR3 spells CASRESSGNTIYF. As DNA, the CDR3 is TGTGCCAGCAGGGAAAGCTCTGGAAACACCATATATTTT. Full variable domain (rest looked up from reference TRBV7-3 and TRBJ1-3): GAGVSQTPSNKVTEKGKYVELRCDPISGHTALYWYRQSLGQGPEFLIYFQGTGAADDSGLPNDRFFAVRPEGSVSTLKIQRTERGDSAVYLCASRESSGNTIYFGEGSWLTVV.

The V call is TRBV25-1, the J call TRBJ2-5; 9 bases line up with TRBD2. Losses at the gene ends were 5 bases for V and 10 bases for J; bases not matched to a gene: 14. The CDR3 has 15 residues. From germline, CDR1 is MGHDK and CDR2 SYGVNS. The CDR3: CASSTAGTSSGDQYF. The CDR3 region has the DNA TGTGCCAGCAGTACAGCCGGGACTAGCAGTGGGGACCAGTACTTC.